This T cell receptor (beta chain) comes out of a study of T cells in Graves' hyperthyroidism and ophthalmopathy. Study-wide results and limits: Peripheral blood also featured most of the thyroid clonotypes expanded above 0.001.

V gave up 4 bases and J gave up 4 bases; unmatched junction bases: 9. Germline values: CDR1 SGHDT, CDR2 YYEEEE. This CDR3 is built from 16 residues. This sample holds PBMCs from approximately 9 ml fresh peripheral blood. Amplification targeted TCR beta CDR3 regions from RNA transcripts. With the HTBI primer set, the TCR CDR3 went through a first round of RT-PCR. MiXCR was run by TCRdb on the multiplex PCR reads, yielding one entry per CDR3 protein. The table records about 200,000 distinct CDR3 sequences, roughly a sixth of them present only once. This clonotype has a handful of counts. Its antigen is not known.

The J gene is TRBJ2-1, the V gene TRBV5-6; 9 bases align to TRBD1. The TCR originated in a woman in her 50s with Graves' hyperthyroidism. The source material was blood. CDR3 residues: CASSRPGTGIYNEQFF. The DNA of the CDR3 is TGTGCCAGCAGCCGACCCGGGACAGGGATTTACAATGAGCAGTTCTTC.